This entry lists 8 T cell receptor beta chains sequenced from one sample in a study of T cells in Graves' hyperthyroidism and ophthalmopathy. RNA transcripts served as the template for amplifying TCR beta CDR3 regions. First-round RT-PCR with HTBI primers amplified the TCR CDR3 region. Via MiXCR, TCRdb re-called the multiplex PCR reads, giving one row per CDR3 protein. The table has a few hundred thousand distinct CDR3 sequences, about a fifth seen once. The sequencing input was blood. Receptors originate from a woman aged 18-29 years with Graves' hyperthyroidism.

This clonotype was seen many times. This chain uses TRBV6-5 with TRBJ1-2, with D unresolved. In germline, CDR1 is MNHEY, CDR2 SVGAGI. The CDR3 loop spans 12 amino acids. V was pared by 0 bases and J by 6 bases, with 5 bases between. The CDR3 is CASSYSGNGYTF. The CDR3 nucleotides are TGTGCCAGCAGTTACTCAGGGAATGGCTACACCTTC.

This clonotype came up many times. The chain joins TRBV28 to TRBJ1-1, with 8 bases fitting TRBD1. Germline V gene sequence: CDR1 MDHEN, CDR2 SYDVKM. The V and J ends lost 1 base and 13 bases, in that order; junction bases with no gene match: 5. This CDR3 comprises 12 residues. The CDR3: CASSLFGQGGFF. The CDR3 DNA follows: TGTGCCAGCAGTTTATTCGGACAGGGAGGTTTCTTT.

This clonotype was counted at least ten times. The chain couples TRBV9 to TRBJ2-3; D could derive from TRBD1 or TRBD2 (5 bases each). Deletions cut 4 bases from V and 0 bases from J, with 15 bases between. Germline V gives CDR1 SGDLS, CDR2 YYNGEE. The CDR3 has 16 amino acids. CDR3 in DNA: TGTGCCAGCAGCACAAGCTTGGGGGTTAGCACAGATACGCAGTATTTT. Its protein product is CASSTSLGVSTDTQYF.

This chain connects TRBV25-1 to TRBJ1-6; D perhaps matches TRBD1 (5 bases). V was trimmed by 1 base and J by 8 bases, leaving 15 bases between them. The CDR3 is 16 amino acids. The V gene's germline CDR1 is MGHDK and CDR2 SYGVNS. CDR3 DNA sequence: TGTGCCAGCAGTGAATTCGGCAGGGTGTGGGATTCACCCCTCCACTTT. This codes for CASSEFGRVWDSPLHF.

The chain uses TRBV18 and TRBJ2-6; a possible D gene is TRBD2 (6 bases). Germline values: CDR1 KGHSH, CDR2 LQKENI. The CDR3 loop spans 15 amino acids. The V end was cut by 6 bases, the J end by 3 bases, with 12 bases between. The CDR3 nucleotides are TGTGCCAGCTCGTCCGGGACTCGTGGGGCCAACGTCCTGACTTTC. As protein: CASSSGTRGANVLTF. Together with reference TRBV18 and TRBJ2-6, the CDR3 gives the full variable domain: NAGVMQNPRHLVRRRGQEARLRCSPMKGHSHVYWYRQLPEEGLKFMVYLQKENIIDESGMPKERFSAEFPKEGPSILRIQQVVRGDSAAYFCASSSGTRGANVLTFGAGSRLTVL.

This sequence joins TRBV9 and TRBJ2-7, with 12 positions matching TRBD2. Germline V gene data show CDR1 as SGDLS and CDR2 as YYNGEE. The CDR3 contains 15 residues. V dropped 0 bases and J dropped 7; count of bases not matched to a gene: 5. Here the CDR3 reads CASSVDLAGGKEQYF. The CDR3 nucleotides read TGTGCCAGCAGCGTAGACCTAGCGGGGGGGAAGGAGCAGTACTTC. Looking up the rest from reference TRBV9 and TRBJ2-7 gives the full variable domain: DSGVTQTPKHLITATGQRVTLRCSPRSGDLSVYWYQQSLDQGLQFLIQYYNGEERAKGNILERFSAQQFPDLHSELNLSSLELGDSALYFCASSVDLAGGKEQYFGPGTRLTVT.

At least ten counts were recorded for this clonotype. CDR3 coding DNA: TGCAGCGTTGAGGACCCGGGGACTGGCTACACCTTC. Amino acid sequence: CSVEDPGTGYTF. The J gene is TRBJ1-2, the V gene TRBV29-1; possibly TRBD1 for D (5 bases). The V gene's germline CDR1 is SQVTM and CDR2 ANQGSEA. CDR3 size: 12 residues. V was clipped by 3 bases and J by 7 bases, with 12 bases between them.

As to this clonotype: A read error may account for a junction end that differs from germline. The chain joins TRBV7-9 to TRBJ1-1; D possibly corresponds to TRBD1 (5 bases). This CDR3 contains 13 residues. Germline values: CDR1 SEHNR, CDR2 FQNEAQ (reference sequence). CDR3 coding DNA: TGTGCCAGCAGCTCTCCAGGGAACCCTGAAGCTTTCTTT. Translating it yields CASSSPGNPEAFF. The full variable domain, in which reference TRBV7-9 and TRBJ1-1 provide the parts outside the CDR3, is DTGVSQNPRHKITKRGQNVTFRCDPISEHNRLYWYRQTLGQGPEFLTYFQNEAQLEKSRLLSDRFSAERPKGSFSTLEIQRTEQGDSAMYLCASSSPGNPEAFFGQGTRLTVV.